One sample yielded the 27 T cell receptor beta chains listed below, sequenced in a study of T cell responses to AZD1222 COVID-19 vaccine. The table came from immunoSEQ multiplex PCR; TCRdb's copy has only in-frame clones and leaves some out. The sample includes 55,000 to 80,000 clones, 80% to 90% seen only once; the top ten take approximately 22%. The sample here was peripheral blood, taken on day 0 of AZD1222 vaccination. These receptors all stem from an adult in good health.

This clone was seen once. The genes are TRBV5-1 and TRBJ2-7; D is unclear. The V end lost 5 bases, the J end lost 2 bases, and 11 bases lay between the germline ends. The length of the CDR3 is 13 residues. The V gene's germline CDR1 is SGHRS and CDR2 YFSETQ. The CDR3 DNA reads as TGCGCCAGCAGGGTTGGCACTACCTACGAGCAGTACTTC. The encoded protein is CASRVGTTYEQYF.

This clone has ten or more counts. The chain recombines TRBV19 with TRBJ1-1; D gene uncertain. V was trimmed by 5 bases and J by 5 bases, leaving 15 bases between them. The CDR3 runs to 14 residues. CDR1 and CDR2 (germline): LNHDA, SQIVND (reference sequence). The CDR3, as DNA: TGTGCCAGTAGTTCACTTGGACGGGCTACTGAAGCTTTCTTT. Its protein is CASSSLGRATEAFF.

This clone was found once. The genes are TRBV11-2 and TRBJ1-2, with TRBD1 identical over 11 bases. CDR1 and CDR2 from the germline V gene are SGHAT and FQNNGV. The length of the CDR3 is 15 residues. The V gene end was trimmed by 4 bases and the J gene end by 2 bases; junction bases not matched to a gene: 3. CDR3 amino acids: CASSSRDRGNYGYTF. The CDR3 nucleotides are TGTGCCAGCAGCTCCCGGGACAGGGGGAACTATGGCTACACCTTC.

This chain links TRBV7-2 with TRBJ2-3; TRBD2 agrees at 7 bases. V lost 3 bases, J lost 2 bases, and 5 bases stayed unmatched. Germline V CDR1 and CDR2: SGHTA, FQGNSA. There are 15 residues in the CDR3. CDR3 loop: CASSLRGRATDTQYF. The DNA of the CDR3 is TGTGCCAGCAGCTTGCGCGGGAGAGCCACAGATACGCAGTATTTT. The full variable domain, rest sourced from reference TRBV7-2 and TRBJ2-3, is GAGVSQSPSNKVTEKGKDVELRCDPISGHTALYWYRQSLGQGLEFLIYFQGNSAPDKSGLPSDRFSAERTGGSVSTLTIQRTQQEDSAVYLCASSLRGRATDTQYFGPGTRLTVL.

The chain uses TRBV28 and TRBJ1-5, with D maybe TRBD1 (6 bases). Trimming stripped 2 bases from V and 0 bases from J, with 23 bases between. This CDR3 region has 20 residues. CDR1 MDHEN and CDR2 SYDVKM come from the germline V gene. This CDR3 is CASSLPPRLSGENSNQPQHF. DNA of the CDR3: TGTGCCAGCAGTTTACCCCCTCGACTCTCAGGGGAGAATAGCAATCAGCCCCAGCATTTT.

The chain employs TRBV7-9 and TRBJ1-1, with unresolved D. The CDR3 has 12 amino acids. Germline CDR1 is SEHNR and CDR2 is FQNEAQ (reference sequence). The V end lost 4 bases, the J end lost 8 bases, and 11 bases lay between the germline ends. CDR3 in amino acids: CASSWDNSEAFF. Written as DNA, the CDR3 is TGTGCCAGCAGCTGGGATAACAGCGAAGCTTTCTTT. The entire variable domain, with the rest obtained from reference TRBV7-9 and TRBJ1-1, is as follows: DTGVSQNPRHKITKRGQNVTFRCDPISEHNRLYWYRQTLGQGPEFLTYFQNEAQLEKSRLLSDRFSAERPKGSFSTLEIQRTEQGDSAMYLCASSWDNSEAFFGQGTRLTVV.

This chain links TRBV4-1 with TRBJ2-3; 13 positions agree with TRBD2. The CDR3 contains 15 residues. Germline loops: CDR1 MGHRA, CDR2 YSYEKL. J lost 12 bases, V lost 4 bases, and 10 bases had no gene match. Here the CDR3 reads CASSPSGTSGEPQYF. CDR3 nucleotides: TGCGCCAGCAGCCCAAGCGGGACTAGCGGGGAGCCCCAGTATTTT.

The gene calls are TRBV6-5 and TRBJ2-7, with 7 bases matching TRBD1. Trimming cost V 6 bases and J 5 bases; bases outside gene matches: 7. CDR1 is MNHEY, CDR2 SVGAGI, per germline. The CDR3 length is 13 residues. CDR3 region: CASSNRGIDEQYF. CDR3 sequence (DNA): TGTGCCAGCAGCAACAGGGGAATCGACGAGCAGTACTTC.

This chain links TRBV6-2 or TRBV6-3 with TRBJ2-5, with 8 bases fitting TRBD1. This CDR3 comprises 16 residues. The V segment lost 2 bases and the J segment 5 bases; nucleotides outside the gene matches: 10. Germline CDR1 is MNHEY and CDR2 is SVGEGT. The CDR3 nucleotides read TGTGCCAGCAGTTACCTTGCAGGGGGCACGGAGGAGACCCAGTACTTC. This translates into CASSYLAGGTEETQYF.

The table lists this clone with a few counts. The chain combines TRBV4-2 with TRBJ2-2, with 8 positions matching TRBD2. This CDR3 contains 20 residues. Losses at the gene ends were 1 base for V and 5 bases for J; bases not matched to a gene: 18. The germline gives CDR1 LGHNA, CDR2 YNFKEQ. The CDR3: CASSQVGPGGRNLRTGELFF. CDR3 sequence (DNA): TGTGCCAGCAGCCAAGTTGGGCCTGGCGGGAGGAACCTACGGACCGGGGAGCTGTTTTTT.

The chain has TRBV24-1 and TRBJ1-1; 7 bases agree with TRBD1. Losses at the gene ends were 5 bases for V and 1 base for J; bases not matched to a gene: 3. CDR3 length: 14 amino acids. CDR1 and CDR2 (germline): KGHDR, SFDVKD. CDR3 residues: CATSAGQSNTEAFF. CDR3 nucleotides: TGTGCCACCAGTGCGGGACAGTCGAACACTGAAGCTTTCTTT.

The chain recombines TRBV24-1 with TRBJ1-4; a possible D gene is TRBD1 (6 bases). This CDR3 is built from 15 residues. With 4 bases removed from V and 7 bases from J, the gap between germline ends came to 15 bases. Germline CDR1 is KGHDR and CDR2 is SFDVKD. The CDR3 DNA is TGTGCCACCAGTGACAGGGGATACTATGGTGAAAAACTGTTTTTT. Its translation: CATSDRGYYGEKLFF.

The V call is TRBV12-3 or TRBV12-4, the J call TRBJ1-2; no reliable D call. Between the trimmed V and J ends, which lost 0 bases and 9 bases, there was a span of 11 bases. The CDR3 runs to 13 residues. Here the CDR3 reads CASSLAAGARYTF. Here the CDR3 DNA reads TGTGCCAGCAGTTTAGCGGCAGGCGCACGCTACACCTTC.

The chain couples TRBV7-3 to TRBJ2-3; 11 bases fit TRBD2. V lost 5 bases and J lost 7; bases outside the gene matches: 11. In germline, CDR1 is SGHTA, CDR2 FQGTGA. CDR3 length: 16 amino acids. The CDR3 nucleotides are TGTGCCAGCAGCCCGCTTCTTAGCGGGGGGGCGCATACGCAGTATTTT. Its translation: CASSPLLSGGAHTQYF.

V is TRBV9 and J is TRBJ1-6; unclear D gene. V was clipped by 2 bases and J by 0 bases, with 6 bases between them. Germline V lookup: CDR1 SGDLS, CDR2 YYNGEE. This CDR3 spans 15 amino acids. CDR3 coding DNA: TGTGCCAGCAGCGTGGCGAGCTCCTATAATTCACCCCTCCACTTT. This gives the protein CASSVASSYNSPLHF. The whole variable domain, filled in from reference TRBV9 and TRBJ1-6, reads DSGVTQTPKHLITATGQRVTLRCSPRSGDLSVYWYQQSLDQGLQFLIQYYNGEERAKGNILERFSAQQFPDLHSELNLSSLELGDSALYFCASSVASSYNSPLHFGNGTRLTVT.

The chain links TRBV7-9 to TRBJ1-5, with D uncertain. V dropped 1 base and J dropped 5 bases, with 9 bases sitting between them. The V gene's germline CDR1 is SEHNR and CDR2 FQNEAQ (reference sequence). This CDR3 is built from 14 residues. DNA for the CDR3: TGTGCCAGCAGCTTAGAGGGCCCCTATCAGCCCCAGCATTTT. Protein product: CASSLEGPYQPQHF.

The rearrangement links TRBV9 to TRBJ1-4, with 7 bases fitting TRBD1. Looked up from germline, CDR1 is SGDLS and CDR2 is YYNGEE. The CDR3 runs to 15 residues. V was clipped by 4 bases and J by 4 bases; unmatched bases: 7. The CDR3 region has the DNA TGTGCCAGCAGCCCGACGACAGGGCTTAATGAAAAACTGTTTTTT. Protein sequence: CASSPTTGLNEKLFF.

The V and J genes are TRBV5-1 and TRBJ1-4; the D gene is possibly TRBD1 (5 bases). V lost 0 bases, J lost 0 bases, and 9 bases lay in between. CDR1 is SGHRS and CDR2 is YFSETQ in the germline V gene. The CDR3 length is 16 residues. The DNA for the CDR3 is TGCGCCAGCAGCTTGGGGACACAGGCAACTAATGAAAAACTGTTTTTT. This encodes CASSLGTQATNEKLFF.

The chain is built from TRBV6-2 or TRBV6-3 and TRBJ2-5, with 10 bases matching TRBD2. The CDR3 sequence is 15 residues long. Germline lookup yields CDR1 MNHEY and CDR2 SVGEGT. Trimming at V came to 5 bases and at J to 7 bases, leaving 10 bases not matched to a gene. The CDR3 sequence: CASSTSGKTIGTQYF. CDR3 nucleotide sequence: TGTGCCAGCAGTACTAGCGGGAAAACAATTGGGACCCAGTACTTC.

V is TRBV30 and J is TRBJ2-7; the D is unclear. There are 12 residues in the CDR3. Deletions cut 5 bases from V and 2 bases from J, with 10 bases between. Germline V gives CDR1 GTSNPN, CDR2 SVGIG (reference sequence). Here the CDR3 DNA reads TGTGCCTGGGAACTCGGCCCCTACGAGCAGTACTTC. It encodes CAWELGPYEQYF.

CDR3 loop: CASSTGTENTEAFF. The DNA for the CDR3 is TGTGCCAGCTCAACCGGGACGGAGAACACTGAAGCTTTCTTT. The J gene is TRBJ1-1, the V gene TRBV18, with D perhaps matching TRBD1 (5 bases). Deletions cut 5 bases from V and 1 base from J, with 11 bases between. Germline CDR1 and CDR2: KGHSH and LQKENI. This CDR3 has 14 amino acids.

V gene TRBV6-5 combines with J gene TRBJ1-1; 12 nucleotides match TRBD1. This CDR3 is 14 amino acids long. The junction had 5 bases not matched to a gene; V was cut back by 8 bases and J by 4 bases. CDR1 is MNHEY, CDR2 SVGAGI, per germline. CDR3: CASGTGGSGTEAFF. The CDR3 bases are TGTGCCAGCGGGACAGGGGGCTCGGGCACTGAAGCTTTCTTT.

The CDR3 sequence: CASSWGQGYEQYF. The CDR3 DNA follows: TGTGCCAGCAGCTGGGGACAGGGCTACGAGCAGTACTTC. The rearrangement joins TRBV7-3 to TRBJ2-7; 9 bases are shared with TRBD1. CDR3 size: 13 residues. V shed 4 bases, J shed 3 bases, and the junction held 1 base outside the gene matches. Germline lookup yields CDR1 SGHTA and CDR2 FQGTGA. The variable domain in full, with the rest retrieved from reference TRBV7-3 and TRBJ2-7, is GAGVSQTPSNKVTEKGKYVELRCDPISGHTALYWYRQSLGQGPEFLIYFQGTGAADDSGLPNDRFFAVRPEGSVSTLKIQRTERGDSAVYLCASSWGQGYEQYFGPGTRLTVT.

The J gene is TRBJ2-1, the V gene TRBV6-6; the match to TRBD2 covers 7 bases. Germline values: CDR1 MNHNY, CDR2 SVGAGI (reference sequence). This CDR3 has 12 amino acids. V shed 4 bases, J shed 13 bases, and the junction held 7 bases outside the gene matches. The CDR3 nucleotides are TGTGCCAGCAGTTGGACTAGATCTGAACAGTTCTTC. Its translation is CASSWTRSEQFF.

The chain links TRBV9 to TRBJ2-7; TRBD2 is a possible D gene (5 bases). With 0 bases removed from V and 0 bases from J, the gap between germline ends came to 10 bases. The CDR3 is made up of 15 amino acids. Germline CDR1 SGDLS, CDR2 YYNGEE. CDR3 sequence (DNA): TGTGCCAGCAGCGTAGAGTGGAGGAGCTCCTACGAGCAGTACTTC. Residues: CASSVEWRSSYEQYF. Supplemented by reference TRBV9 and TRBJ2-7, the full variable domain reads DSGVTQTPKHLITATGQRVTLRCSPRSGDLSVYWYQQSLDQGLQFLIQYYNGEERAKGNILERFSAQQFPDLHSELNLSSLELGDSALYFCASSVEWRSSYEQYFGPGTRLTVT.

The J gene is TRBJ1-1, the V gene TRBV5-1; the D gene is possibly TRBD1 (5 bases). V dropped 5 bases and J dropped 6 bases, with 14 bases sitting between them. CDR1 is SGHRS, CDR2 YFSETQ, per germline. The CDR3 consists of 13 residues. CDR3 in DNA: TGCGCCAGCAGTTTTGCAGGGAAGTCTGAAGCTTTCTTT. This sequence encodes CASSFAGKSEAFF. The whole variable domain, remainder taken from reference TRBV5-1 and TRBJ1-1, is KAGVTQTPRYLIKTRGQQVTLSCSPISGHRSVSWYQQTPGQGLQFLFEYFSETQRNKGNFPGRFSGRQFSNSRSEMNVSTLELGDSALYLCASSFAGKSEAFFGQGTRLTVV.

This rearrangement joins TRBV11-2 to TRBJ2-2; tentatively, D is TRBD1 or TRBD2 (6 bases each). This CDR3 is built from 16 residues. Germline values: CDR1 SGHAT, CDR2 FQNNGV. V was cut by 2 bases and J by 1 base, with 11 bases left in between. CDR3 nucleotide sequence: TGTGCCAGCAGCTTAAGGGGGGCGCGGAACACCGGGGAGCTGTTTTTT. Its translation: CASSLRGARNTGELFF. Complete variable domain (other parts from reference TRBV11-2 and TRBJ2-2): EAGVAQSPRYKIIEKRQSVAFWCNPISGHATLYWYQQILGQGPKLLIQFQNNGVVDDSQLPKDRFSAERLKGVDSTLKIQPAKLEDSAVYLCASSLRGARNTGELFFGEGSRLTVL.